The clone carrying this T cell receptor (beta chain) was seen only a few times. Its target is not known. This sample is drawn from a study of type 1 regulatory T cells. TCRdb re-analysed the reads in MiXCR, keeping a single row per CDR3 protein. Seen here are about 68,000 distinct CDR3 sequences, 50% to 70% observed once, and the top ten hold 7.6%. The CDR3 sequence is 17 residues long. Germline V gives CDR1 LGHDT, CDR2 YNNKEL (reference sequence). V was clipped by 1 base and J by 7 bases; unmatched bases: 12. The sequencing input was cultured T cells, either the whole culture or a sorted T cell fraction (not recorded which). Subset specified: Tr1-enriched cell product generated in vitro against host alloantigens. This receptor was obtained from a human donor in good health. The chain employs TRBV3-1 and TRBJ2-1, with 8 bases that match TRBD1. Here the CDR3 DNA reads TGTGCCAGCAGCCAAGTAACCCGGCAGGGGGCTGGGAATGAGCAGTTCTTC. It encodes CASSQVTRQGAGNEQFF.